The rows below give T cell receptor beta chains drawn from one sample of a study of patients and donors after allogeneic stem cell transplantation. One entry per CDR3 protein, called by TCRdb with MiXCR from the RT-PCR reads. The sample records 800,000 to 1,000,000 distinct CDR3 sequences, more than 15% being singletons. Sequencing was done on a sample of blood, either unsorted or a sorted T cell fraction (not recorded which). The origin of the receptors is a human donor who was either an allogeneic HSCT recipient or a stem cell or donor lymphocyte infusion donor (not recorded which). It is not recorded whose cells these are; they may come from a transplant donor. Both conserved end residues are part of each CDR3. Each record gives: clone size, V gene, J gene, CDR3 protein. The size of a clone is reported for some rows only, either as once, few or many, or as a class for expanded clones.

clone_size: many; v_call: TRBV29-1; j_call: TRBJ2-3; cdr3_aa: CSVSGQVTDTQYF
clone_size: few; v_call: TRBV3-1; j_call: TRBJ2-7; cdr3_aa: CASSQVRGHEQYF
clone_size: .; v_call: TRBV29-1; j_call: TRBJ1-1; cdr3_aa: CSVEVPAWGSNTEAFF
clone_size: .; v_call: TRBV14; j_call: TRBJ2-5; cdr3_aa: CASSHSRDAGFQETQYF
clone_size: few; v_call: TRBV25-1; j_call: TRBJ2-1; cdr3_aa: CASSGPKHNEQFF
clone_size: .; v_call: TRBV6-2/TRBV6-3; j_call: TRBJ2-2; cdr3_aa: CASGETGEWELFF
clone_size: few; v_call: TRBV7-9; j_call: TRBJ1-3; cdr3_aa: CASSPSVPGNTIYF
clone_size: .; v_call: TRBV20-1; j_call: TRBJ2-1; cdr3_aa: CSARARSQGGTYNEQFF
clone_size: .; v_call: TRBV20-1; j_call: TRBJ2-1; cdr3_aa: CSARDSGGSGNEQFF
clone_size: few; v_call: TRBV5-1; j_call: TRBJ2-3; cdr3_aa: CASSAGGQTDTQYF
clone_size: .; v_call: TRBV7-9; j_call: TRBJ2-5; cdr3_aa: CASSHPGQGPQETQYF
clone_size: many; v_call: TRBV29-1; j_call: TRBJ2-7; cdr3_aa: CSVLTGNTYEQYF
clone_size: many; v_call: TRBV29-1; j_call: TRBJ1-1; cdr3_aa: CSVGHAWGAENTEAFF
clone_size: few; v_call: TRBV11-2; j_call: TRBJ1-4; cdr3_aa: CASSTWDIPNEKLFF
clone_size: .; v_call: TRBV6-1; j_call: TRBJ1-4; cdr3_aa: CASRRGTVNEKLFF